Below, 12 T cell receptor beta chains from the same sample are listed, as sequenced in a study of neurological immune-mediated disorders. A single record per CDR3 protein comes from TCRdb applying MiXCR to the 5' RACE reads. Here the sample spans approximately 30,000 distinct CDR3 sequences, under 6.5% being singletons. Sequenced: CD4+ T cells from blood. These receptors were collected from a woman aged 50 to 60 in good health.

Ten or more counts support this clonotype. The V and J genes are TRBV29-1 and TRBJ2-5, with a tentative D call TRBD1 (6 bases). The V end was cut by 7 bases, the J end by 4 bases, with 10 bases between. Germline CDR1 is SQVTM and CDR2 is ANQGSEA. This CDR3 region has 11 residues. The CDR3 nucleotides read TGCAGCGGAGGGGGACGAGAGACCCAGTACTTC. Amino acid sequence: CSGGGRETQYF.

In this sample, this clonotype turned up many times. The J gene is TRBJ1-2, the V gene TRBV7-9; 11 bases are a match to TRBD1. V trimming: 5 bases; J trimming: 8 bases; junction bases outside the gene matches: 10. CDR3 length equals 15 residues. From germline, CDR1 is SEHNR and CDR2 FQNEAQ (reference sequence). Here the CDR3 reads CASSPQGQGVNGYTF. The CDR3 DNA is TGTGCCAGCAGCCCTCAGGGACAGGGGGTGAACGGCTACACCTTC.

In its sample, this clonotype was seen many times. V is TRBV7-7 and J is TRBJ2-2; tentative D call: TRBD1 (5 bases). Germline V gene data show CDR1 as SSHAT and CDR2 as FNYEAQ (reference sequence). Trimming left V 5 bases short and J 5 bases short, with 9 bases between. The CDR3 spans 13 residues. The CDR3 sequence is CASSPTVTGELFF. As DNA, the CDR3 is TGTGCCAGCAGCCCGACAGTGACCGGGGAGCTGTTTTTT.

This clonotype was seen many times. The V gene is TRBV6-6, the J gene TRBJ2-6; the D gene is possibly TRBD1 (6 bases). The V and J ends lost 10 bases and 2 bases respectively, with 9 bases between them. CDR1 is MNHNY and CDR2 is SVGAGI in the germline V gene (reference sequence). CDR3 length: 13 residues. The chain's CDR3 is CAIQGPGANVLTF. CDR3 DNA: TGTGCCATTCAGGGGCCTGGGGCCAACGTCCTGACTTTC.

This clonotype was detected ten times or more. This rearrangement joins TRBV20-1 to TRBJ1-1; 7 bases agree with TRBD1. V gave up 3 bases and J gave up 5 bases; unmatched junction bases: 18. CDR3 size: 17 residues. Germline V gene data show CDR1 as DFQATT and CDR2 as SNEGSKA (reference sequence). The CDR3 protein is CSAREFPRQGWRTEAFF. CDR3 coding DNA: TGCAGTGCTAGGGAATTCCCGAGACAGGGATGGAGAACTGAAGCTTTCTTT.

This clonotype was counted at least ten times. Written as DNA, the CDR3 is TGTGCCAGCAGGACCCAGGGGACAGGGGCCTACAATGAGCAGTTCTTC. Its protein is CASRTQGTGAYNEQFF. This chain joins TRBV6-6 and TRBJ2-1; 10 bases are shared with TRBD1. CDR1 is MNHNY and CDR2 is SVGAGI in the germline V gene (reference sequence). Germline trimming cut 6 bases from V and 2 bases from J; bases unmatched to any gene: 7. The CDR3 length is 16 residues.

In its sample, this clonotype was seen many times. A read error may explain this, as a much larger clone is one base away. The rearrangement joins TRBV29-1 to TRBJ1-1; D gene uncertain. V lost 1 base and J lost 4, with 16 bases in between. The CDR3 contains 15 residues. Germline loops: CDR1 SQVTM, CDR2 ANQGSEA. The CDR3 DNA reads as TGCAGCGTTGAAGGCAGTGCCGGCTCCTCCACTGAAGCTTTCTTT. This gives the protein CSVEGSAGSSTEAFF.

This clonotype was counted ten times or more. The chain joins TRBV5-1 to TRBJ2-7, with 7 bases that match TRBD1. V was pared by 3 bases and J by 0 bases, with 6 bases of the junction left unmatched. The CDR3 has 15 amino acids. Germline V gene data show CDR1 as SGHRS and CDR2 as YFSETQ. Here the CDR3 reads CASSWGTASSYEQYF. The CDR3 DNA is TGCGCCAGCAGCTGGGGGACAGCAAGCTCCTACGAGCAGTACTTC.

Many counts were recorded for this clonotype. The J gene is TRBJ2-7, the V gene TRBV10-3; TRBD2 agrees at 12 bases. Germline V gene lookup returns CDR1 ENHRY and CDR2 SYGVKD. The CDR3 sequence is 15 residues long. The ends lost 5 bases at V and 6 bases at J; junction bases unmatched: 8. CDR3 sequence: CAISTPGLAGSEQYF. CDR3 nucleotide sequence: TGTGCCATCAGTACCCCGGGACTAGCGGGTTCCGAGCAGTACTTC.

This clonotype was seen repeatedly, ten times or more. J is TRBJ1-1 and V is TRBV5-1, with 7 bases identical to TRBD1. The germline CDR1 and CDR2 sequences are SGHRS and YFSETQ. This CDR3 is 15 amino acids long. J was trimmed by 0 bases and V by 4 bases; bases with no gene match: 6. CDR3 loop: CASSDYRGVNTEAFF. CDR3 nucleotide sequence: TGCGCCAGCAGCGATTACAGGGGAGTGAACACTGAAGCTTTCTTT.

This clonotype was observed at least ten times. The chain employs TRBV28 and TRBJ2-1; 10 bases align to TRBD2. V lost 7 bases to trimming and J lost 0 bases; unmatched junction nucleotides: 3. Germline lookup yields CDR1 MDHEN and CDR2 SYDVKM. CDR3 length: 15 amino acids. The chain's CDR3 is CASKLAGSSYNEQFF. For the CDR3, the DNA is TGTGCCAGCAAACTAGCGGGGAGCTCCTACAATGAGCAGTTCTTC.

This clonotype was recorded at least ten times. This chain joins TRBV20-1 and TRBJ1-2; 7 nucleotides match TRBD1. Germline CDR1 and CDR2: DFQATT and SNEGSKA (reference sequence). V gave up 5 bases and J gave up 4 bases; unmatched junction bases: 7. The CDR3 runs to 13 residues. For the CDR3, the DNA is TGCAGTGCTCCGGCCGGGACAGCCTATGGCTACACCTTC. It specifies CSAPAGTAYGYTF.